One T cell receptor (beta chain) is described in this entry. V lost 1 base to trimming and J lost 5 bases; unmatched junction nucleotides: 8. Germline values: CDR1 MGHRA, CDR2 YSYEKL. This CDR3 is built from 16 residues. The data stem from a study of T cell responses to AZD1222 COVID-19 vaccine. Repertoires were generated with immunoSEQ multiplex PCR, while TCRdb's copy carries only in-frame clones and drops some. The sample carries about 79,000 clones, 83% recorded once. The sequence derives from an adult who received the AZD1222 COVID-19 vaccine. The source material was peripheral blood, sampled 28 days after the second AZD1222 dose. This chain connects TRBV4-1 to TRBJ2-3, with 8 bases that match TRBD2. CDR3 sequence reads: CASSQGGRPNGDTQYF. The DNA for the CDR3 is TGCGCCAGCAGCCAAGGCGGGAGGCCCAATGGAGATACGCAGTATTTT.